The T cell receptor beta chain described here comes from a study of blood T cell repertoires in COVID-19. Study information: PBMCs, B-cell-depleted T cells, or T cells provided the cDNA or gDNA that made up the material.

Sequencing used immunoSEQ multiplex PCR; TCRdb keeps in-frame clones, though not all of them. The sample contains 130,000 or so clones, 70% to 85% of which appear only once. The CDR3 covers 15 residues. V shed 4 bases, J shed 3 bases, and the junction held 7 bases outside the gene matches. Germline CDR1 LGHDT, CDR2 YNNKEL (reference sequence). The chain couples TRBV3-1 (or the pseudogene TRBV3-2) to TRBJ1-2, with 8 nucleotides matching TRBD1. The sequenced sample consisted of peripheral blood. This TCR came from a woman aged 55 to 70 with acute or convalescent COVID-19. The CDR3 DNA reads TGTGCCAGCAGCCTGGACAGGGAGACCCACTATGGCTACACCTTC. Protein sequence: CASSLDRETHYGYTF.